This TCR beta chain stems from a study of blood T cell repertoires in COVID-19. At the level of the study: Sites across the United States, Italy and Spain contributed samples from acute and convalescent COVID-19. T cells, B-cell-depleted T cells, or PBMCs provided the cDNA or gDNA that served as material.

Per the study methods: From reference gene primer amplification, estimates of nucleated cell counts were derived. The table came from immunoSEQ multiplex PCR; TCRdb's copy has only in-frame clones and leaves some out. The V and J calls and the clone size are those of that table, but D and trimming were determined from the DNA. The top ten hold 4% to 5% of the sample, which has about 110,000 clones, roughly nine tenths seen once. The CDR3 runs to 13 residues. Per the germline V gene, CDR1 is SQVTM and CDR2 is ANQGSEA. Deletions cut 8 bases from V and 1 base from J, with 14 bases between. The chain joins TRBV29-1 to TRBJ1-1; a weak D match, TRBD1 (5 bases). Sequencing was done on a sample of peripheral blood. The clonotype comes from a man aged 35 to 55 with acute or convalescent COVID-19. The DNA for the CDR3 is TGCAGCACCCGTCAGGGAGGGAACACTGAAGCTTTCTTT. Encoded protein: CSTRQGGNTEAFF.